Sequencing of this T cell receptor beta chain was carried out in a study of human T cells and chemical hapten exposure. Study conclusions and caveats: As patch test score rose, PT1 expanded TCR counts tended to rise as well.

Specified time point: pre-sensitization, week 0. As to treatment: therapeutic diphenylcyclopropenone sensitization with weekly scalp DPC. This clonotype showed up just a few times. Antigen unknown. The germline V gene encodes CDR1 SNHLY and CDR2 FYNNEI. The CDR3 sequence is 12 residues long. Trimming removed 0 bases from V and 14 bases from J, with 11 bases in between. One entry per CDR3 protein results from TCRdb running MiXCR on the RACE reads. Among tens of thousands of distinct CDR3 sequences listed, 10% to 11% were seen once. The sequence was collected from a woman in her 50s with alopecia areata. Some clones in this sample may be carry-over from other donors' samples. Specimen: whole blood, collected in connection with sensitization to the hapten diphenylcyclopropenone (DPC). J is TRBJ2-1 and V is TRBV2; D unresolved. CDR3 in DNA: TGTGCCAGCAGTGAAGCCGGCCGTAGGAAGTTCTTC. Amino acids: CASSEAGRRKFF.